The present T cell receptor (beta chain) was sequenced within a study of blood T cell repertoires in COVID-19. Assay used: immunoSEQ multiplex PCR; TCRdb lists only in-frame clones, some missing. This table holds hundreds of thousands of clones, approximately 88% found once. CDR1 is SGHNT, CDR2 YYREEE, per germline (reference sequence). This CDR3 is built from 15 residues. Between the trimmed V and J ends, which lost 2 bases and 4 bases, there was a span of 12 bases. The TCR comes from a woman aged 30 to 39 with COVID-19, enrolled during active disease. Sequences were obtained from peripheral blood. The chain recombines TRBV5-4 with TRBJ2-2; tentative D call: TRBD2 (6 bases). The DNA for the CDR3 is TGTGCCAGCAGCTTAGACCTCGGGAGCACCGGGGAGCTGTTTTTT. Translation gives CASSLDLGSTGELFF.